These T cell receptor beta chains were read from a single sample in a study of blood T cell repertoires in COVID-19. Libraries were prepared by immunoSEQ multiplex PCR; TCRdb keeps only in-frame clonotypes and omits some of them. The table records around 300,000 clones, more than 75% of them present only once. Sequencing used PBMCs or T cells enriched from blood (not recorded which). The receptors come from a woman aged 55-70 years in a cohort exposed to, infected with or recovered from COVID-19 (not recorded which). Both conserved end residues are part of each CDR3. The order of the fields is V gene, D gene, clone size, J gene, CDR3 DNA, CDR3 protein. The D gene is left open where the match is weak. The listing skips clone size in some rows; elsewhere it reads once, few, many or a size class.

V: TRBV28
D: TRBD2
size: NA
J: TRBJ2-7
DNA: TGTGCCAGCAGTGCACTAGCGGTCGCCTACGAGCAGTACTTC
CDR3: CASSALAVAYEQYF

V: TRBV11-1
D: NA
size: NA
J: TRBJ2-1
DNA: TGTGCCAGCAGCCCCCGGCGGTTTGATGAGCAGTTCTTC
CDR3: CASSPRRFDEQFF

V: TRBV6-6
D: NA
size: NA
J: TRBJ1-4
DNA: TGTGCCAGCACCCGACACAGGGATGGCGAAAAACTGTTTTTT
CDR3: CASTRHRDGEKLFF

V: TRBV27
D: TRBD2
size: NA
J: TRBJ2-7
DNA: TGTGCCAGCAGAAGCGGGAGGAATTGGTACGAGCAGTACTTC
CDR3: CASRSGRNWYEQYF

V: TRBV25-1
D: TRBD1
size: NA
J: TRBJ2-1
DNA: TGTGCCAGCAGGCCGACAGGGTCCAATGAGCAGTTCTTC
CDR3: CASRPTGSNEQFF

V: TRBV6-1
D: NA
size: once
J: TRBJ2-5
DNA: TGTGCCAGCAGTGAAGTTAAAGAGACCCAGTACTTC
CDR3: CASSEVKETQYF

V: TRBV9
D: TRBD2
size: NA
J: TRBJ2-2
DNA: TGTGCCAGCAGACCTGGACTAGCGGGCAACACCGGGGAGCTGTTTTTT
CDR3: CASRPGLAGNTGELFF

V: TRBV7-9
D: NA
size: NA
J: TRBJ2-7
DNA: TGTGCCAGCAGCTTAGTCGGTTCTGAGGGACAAATGTATTACGAGCAGTACTTC
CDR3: CASSLVGSEGQMYYEQYF

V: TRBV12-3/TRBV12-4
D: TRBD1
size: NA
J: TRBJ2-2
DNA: TGTGCCAGCAGCACACAGGGGGCCGGGGAGCTGTTTTTT
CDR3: CASSTQGAGELFF

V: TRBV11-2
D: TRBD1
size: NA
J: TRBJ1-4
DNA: TGTGCCAGCAGCGCGACCGGGACAGGGCATGAAAAACTGTTTTTT
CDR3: CASSATGTGHEKLFF

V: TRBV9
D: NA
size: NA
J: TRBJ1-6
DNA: TGTGCCAGCAGCGGTGGCGGGAACACGAATTCACCCCTCCACTTT
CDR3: CASSGGGNTNSPLHF

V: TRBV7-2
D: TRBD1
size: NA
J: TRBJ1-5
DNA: TGTGCCAGCAGCTTAGCCCCGGACAGGAATCAGCCCCAGCATTTT
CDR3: CASSLAPDRNQPQHF

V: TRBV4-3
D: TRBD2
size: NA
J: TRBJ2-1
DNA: TGCGCCAGCAGCCAAGCCGGGACTAGCGGGAGGGCAAGGCAGTTCTTC
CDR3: CASSQAGTSGRARQFF

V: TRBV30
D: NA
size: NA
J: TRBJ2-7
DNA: TGTGCCTGGGGGCCGATCCAGGGGAACGAGCAGTACTTC
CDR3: CAWGPIQGNEQYF

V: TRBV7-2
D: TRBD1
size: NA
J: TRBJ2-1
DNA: TGTGCCAGCAGCTTAGCGACAGGGTCCAATGAGCAGTTCTTC
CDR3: CASSLATGSNEQFF

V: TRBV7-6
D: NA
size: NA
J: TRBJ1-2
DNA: TGTGCCAGCAGCTCCACAGGTAGTGACTATGGCTACACCTTC
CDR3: CASSSTGSDYGYTF

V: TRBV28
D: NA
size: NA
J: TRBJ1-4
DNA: TGTGCCAGCACTCCTTGGGGGACAATGGATAGGCTGTTTTTT
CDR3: CASTPWGTMDRLFF

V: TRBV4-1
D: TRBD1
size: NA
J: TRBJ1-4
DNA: TGCGCCAGCAGCCAAGGGGACAGGGGGGATGAAAAACTGTTTTTT
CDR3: CASSQGDRGDEKLFF

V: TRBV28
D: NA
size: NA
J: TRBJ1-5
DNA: TGTGCCAGCAATGGCCCCGACAGCCCTAATCAGCCCCAGCATTTT
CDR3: CASNGPDSPNQPQHF

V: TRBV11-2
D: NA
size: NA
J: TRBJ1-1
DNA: TGTGCCAGCAGCTTTCTTTCCCCGAACACTGAAGCTTTCTTT
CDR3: CASSFLSPNTEAFF

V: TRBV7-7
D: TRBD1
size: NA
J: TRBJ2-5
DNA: TGTGCTAGCAGCTTATCAGGGGGCAAGACCCAGTACTTC
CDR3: CASSLSGGKTQYF

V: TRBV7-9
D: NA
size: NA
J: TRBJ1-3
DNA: TGTGCCAGCAGCTCTCACCTCGACAGGAGCTATTCCTCTGGAAACACCATATATTTT
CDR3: CASSSHLDRSYSSGNTIYF

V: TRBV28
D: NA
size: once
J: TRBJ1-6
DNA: TGTGCCAGCAGCCAAACCGTCCTATCACCCCTCCACTTT
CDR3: CASSQTVLSPLHF

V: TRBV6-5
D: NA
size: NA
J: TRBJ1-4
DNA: TGTGCCAGCAAAGACGTTGACAGCACTAATGAAAAACTGTTTTTT
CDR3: CASKDVDSTNEKLFF

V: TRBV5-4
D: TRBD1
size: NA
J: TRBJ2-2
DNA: TGTGCCAGCAGTCGGGACAGGAACACCGGGGAGCTGTTTTTT
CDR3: CASSRDRNTGELFF

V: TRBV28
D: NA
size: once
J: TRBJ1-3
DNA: TGTGCCAGCAGTGGCCCTAGGGGGTGGTCTGGAAACACCATATATTTT
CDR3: CASSGPRGWSGNTIYF

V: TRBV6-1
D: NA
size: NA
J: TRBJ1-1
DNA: TGTGCCAGCAGTGAAGGGGGGGTGGAGACTGAAGCTTTCTTT
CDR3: CASSEGGVETEAFF

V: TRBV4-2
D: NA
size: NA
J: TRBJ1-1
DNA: TGTGCCAGCAGCTCCAGGGGATTTGGGGACACTGAAGCTTTCTTT
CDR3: CASSSRGFGDTEAFF

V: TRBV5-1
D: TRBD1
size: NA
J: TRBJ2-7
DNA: TGCGCCAGCAGCCCAGACAGGGCCAAGTACGAGCAGTACTTC
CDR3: CASSPDRAKYEQYF

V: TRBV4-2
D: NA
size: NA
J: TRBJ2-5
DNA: TGTGCCAGCAGCCAAAAGGAGGGGGAGACCCAGTACTTC
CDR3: CASSQKEGETQYF

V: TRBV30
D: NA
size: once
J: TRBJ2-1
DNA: TGTGCCTGGAGTGTACAGGGTACGGAGTTCTTC
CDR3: CAWSVQGTEFF

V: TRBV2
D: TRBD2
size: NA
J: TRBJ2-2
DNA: TGTGCCAGCAGTGAAGCGGGACTAGCGGGAGGAACCGGGGAGCTGTTTTTT
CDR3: CASSEAGLAGGTGELFF

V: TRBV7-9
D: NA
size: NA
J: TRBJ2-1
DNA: TGTGCCAGCAGCTTAGGGCAGGGGACCTACAATGAGCAGTTCTTC
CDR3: CASSLGQGTYNEQFF

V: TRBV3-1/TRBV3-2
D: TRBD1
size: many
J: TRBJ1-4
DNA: TGTGCCAGCAGCCCCCGACAGGGAACTAATGAAAAACTGTTTTTT
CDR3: CASSPRQGTNEKLFF

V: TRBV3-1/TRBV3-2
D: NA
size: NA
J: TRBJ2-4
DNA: TGTGCCAGCAGCCAAGAGCCGGGGTCCAAAAACATTCAGTACTTC
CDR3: CASSQEPGSKNIQYF

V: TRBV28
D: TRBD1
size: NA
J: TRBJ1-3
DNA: TGTGCCAGCAGTTCTACCGGGACAGGGTCTGGAAACACCATATATTTT
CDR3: CASSSTGTGSGNTIYF

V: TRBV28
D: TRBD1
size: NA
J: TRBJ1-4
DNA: TGTGCCAGCAGCCCCCCGGGACAGGGTTACGAAAAACTGTTTTTT
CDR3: CASSPPGQGYEKLFF

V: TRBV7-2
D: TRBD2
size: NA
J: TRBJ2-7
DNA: TGTGCCAGCAGCTTAGAGGCGACTAGCGGGTCCGAGCAGTACTTC
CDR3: CASSLEATSGSEQYF

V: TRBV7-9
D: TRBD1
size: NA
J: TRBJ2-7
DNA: TGTGCCAGCAGCTTGGGGACAGCCTTCTACGAGCAGTACTTC
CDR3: CASSLGTAFYEQYF

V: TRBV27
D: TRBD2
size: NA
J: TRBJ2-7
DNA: TGTGCCAGCAGTTTATGGGCGGGGGGCGCGAGTGGCGAGCAGTACTTC
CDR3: CASSLWAGGASGEQYF

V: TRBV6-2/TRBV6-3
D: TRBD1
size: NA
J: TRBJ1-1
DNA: TGTGCCAGCAGTTTGACAGGGGAGGGCACTGAAGCTTTCTTT
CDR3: CASSLTGEGTEAFF

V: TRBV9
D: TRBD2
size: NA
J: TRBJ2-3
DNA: TGTGCCAGCAGCGTAGGCGGGAGCTCTCTAAGCACAGATACGCAGTATTTT
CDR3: CASSVGGSSLSTDTQYF

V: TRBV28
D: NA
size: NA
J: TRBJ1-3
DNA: TGTGCCAGCAGAAAGACAGGAGCTATCTCTGGAAACACCATATATTTT
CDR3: CASRKTGAISGNTIYF

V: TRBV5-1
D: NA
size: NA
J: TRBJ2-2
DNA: TGCGCCAGCAGCCCGGCCGAGGGCGCCGGGGAGCTGTTTTTT
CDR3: CASSPAEGAGELFF

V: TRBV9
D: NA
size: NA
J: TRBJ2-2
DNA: TGTGCCAGCAGCGCCTTGAGATCGAACACCGGGGAGCTGTTTTTT
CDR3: CASSALRSNTGELFF

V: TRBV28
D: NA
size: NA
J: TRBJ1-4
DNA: TGTGCCAGCAGTTCTCCTTCAGGGTGGGCTAATGAAAAACTGTTTTTT
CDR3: CASSSPSGWANEKLFF